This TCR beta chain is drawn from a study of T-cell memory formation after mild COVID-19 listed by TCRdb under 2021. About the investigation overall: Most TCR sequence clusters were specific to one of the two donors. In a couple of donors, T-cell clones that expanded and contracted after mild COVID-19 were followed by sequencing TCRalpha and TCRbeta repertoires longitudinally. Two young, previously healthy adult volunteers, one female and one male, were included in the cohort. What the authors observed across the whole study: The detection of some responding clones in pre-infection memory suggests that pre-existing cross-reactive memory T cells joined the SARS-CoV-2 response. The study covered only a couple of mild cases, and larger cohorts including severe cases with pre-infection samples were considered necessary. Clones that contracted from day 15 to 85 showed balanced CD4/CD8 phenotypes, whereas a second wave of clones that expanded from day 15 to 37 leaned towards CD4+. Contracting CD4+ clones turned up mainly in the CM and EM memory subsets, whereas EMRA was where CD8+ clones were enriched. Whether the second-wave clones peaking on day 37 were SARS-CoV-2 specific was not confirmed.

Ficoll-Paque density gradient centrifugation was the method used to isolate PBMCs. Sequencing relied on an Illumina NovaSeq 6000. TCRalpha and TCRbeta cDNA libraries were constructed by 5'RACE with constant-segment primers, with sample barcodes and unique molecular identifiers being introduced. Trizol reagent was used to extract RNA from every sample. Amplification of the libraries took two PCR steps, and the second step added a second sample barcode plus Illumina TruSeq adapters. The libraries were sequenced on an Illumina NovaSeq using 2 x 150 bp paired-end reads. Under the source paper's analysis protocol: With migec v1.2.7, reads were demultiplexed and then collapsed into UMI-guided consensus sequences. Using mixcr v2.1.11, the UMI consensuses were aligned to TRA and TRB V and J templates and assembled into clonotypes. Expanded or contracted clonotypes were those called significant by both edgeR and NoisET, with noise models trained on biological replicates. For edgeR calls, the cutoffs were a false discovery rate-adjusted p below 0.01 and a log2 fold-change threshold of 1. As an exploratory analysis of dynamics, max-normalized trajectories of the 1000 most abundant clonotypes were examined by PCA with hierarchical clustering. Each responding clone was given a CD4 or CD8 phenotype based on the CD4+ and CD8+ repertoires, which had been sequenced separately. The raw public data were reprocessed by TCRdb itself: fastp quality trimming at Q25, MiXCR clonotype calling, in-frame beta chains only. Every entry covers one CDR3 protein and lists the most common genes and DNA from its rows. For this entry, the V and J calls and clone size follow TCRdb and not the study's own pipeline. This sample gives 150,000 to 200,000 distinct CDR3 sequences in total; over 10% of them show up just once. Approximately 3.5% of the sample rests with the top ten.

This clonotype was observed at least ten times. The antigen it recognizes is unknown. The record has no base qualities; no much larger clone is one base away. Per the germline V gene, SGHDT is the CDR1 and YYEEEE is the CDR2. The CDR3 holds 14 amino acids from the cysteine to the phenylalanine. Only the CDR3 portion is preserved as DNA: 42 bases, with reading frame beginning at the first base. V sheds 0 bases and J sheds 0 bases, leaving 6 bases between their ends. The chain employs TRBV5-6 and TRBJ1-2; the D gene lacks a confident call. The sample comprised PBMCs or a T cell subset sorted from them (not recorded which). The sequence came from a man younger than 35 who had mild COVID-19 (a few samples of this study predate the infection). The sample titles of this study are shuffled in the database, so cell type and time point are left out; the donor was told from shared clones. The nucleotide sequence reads TGTGCCAGCAGCTTGGCCCTCGCTAACTATGGCTACACCTTC. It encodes CASSLALANYGYTF.